This TCR beta chain is drawn from a study of blood T cell repertoires in COVID-19. Overall study context: Samples representing acute and convalescent COVID-19 were sourced from the United States, Italy and Spain. PBMCs, B-cell-depleted T cells, or T cells provided the cDNA or gDNA that made up the material.

The CDR3 extends over 14 amino acids. Germline values: CDR1 SGDLS, CDR2 YYNGEE. Germline trimming cut 3 bases from V and 4 bases from J; bases unmatched to any gene: 5. As originally analysed: Researchers report that nucleated cell counts were estimated from reference gene primer amplification. Assay: immunoSEQ multiplex PCR; the TCRdb copy retains only in-frame clones and omits some. The V and J calls and clone size were taken over from that table, and D and trimming were inferred from the DNA. The sample carries around 320,000 clones, around 85% recorded once. This chain links TRBV9 with TRBJ1-2, with 8 bases aligning to TRBD1. This TCR came from a human donor in a cohort sampled during active COVID-19. The sequenced material came from peripheral blood. The DNA for the CDR3 is TGTGCCAGCAGCGCCGGGACAGGACTCTATGGCTACACCTTC. Its translation is CASSAGTGLYGYTF.